This T cell receptor beta chain was documented in a study of T cell responses to AZD1222 COVID-19 vaccine. The wider study: Pooled samples include second doses given at about 4 or 12 weeks.

General study points: Baseline seropositivity occurred in only a handful of AZD1222 recipients.

Method: immunoSEQ multiplex PCR; TCRdb's copy keeps in-frame clones and lacks some. The sample gives about 100,000 clones, more than 75% of which show up once; approximately 22% is in the top ten. A remark on this clone: The target antigen is unknown.

Sequencing used peripheral blood, obtained on day 0 of AZD1222 vaccination. The TCR was taken from an adult in good health.

The CDR3 reads CASSIDGQGASYNSPLHF. The CDR3 region has the DNA TGTGCCAGTAGTATAGATGGGCAGGGGGCCTCCTATAATTCACCCCTCCACTTT. V and J are TRBV19 and TRBJ1-6; 8 bases are a match to TRBD1. Trimming cost V 0 bases and J 0 bases; bases outside gene matches: 4. This CDR3 comprises 18 residues. Germline CDR1 and CDR2: LNHDA and SQIVND (reference sequence).